Detailed here is one T cell receptor beta chain. The antigen is unknown. These data come from a study of cytomegalovirus exposure and HLA in healthy donors. The junction had 8 bases not matched to a gene; V was cut back by 5 bases and J by 2 bases. Germline V lookup: CDR1 SGHAT, CDR2 FQNNGV. This CDR3 has 15 amino acids. The protocol was immunoSEQ multiplex PCR, while the TCRdb copy is restricted to in-frame clones and leaves out a portion. This sample has over 200,000 clones; around 91% occur once, and the top ten carry 0.35% to 0.4%. Whole-study findings and limits: Reported results showed that the classifier diagnosed cytomegalovirus status with high specificity and sensitivity. Overall, around 150 TCR beta chains were annotated as cytomegalovirus-associated.

Input material: PBMCs. The origin of this receptor is a woman between 18 and 29 years old in good health and CMV-seronegative. V gene TRBV11-2 combines with J gene TRBJ2-5; 7 nucleotides line up with TRBD2. The CDR3 coding sequence is TGTGCCAGCAGCCGTTTGCGGGGGAGACAAGAGACCCAGTACTTC. Translation gives CASSRLRGRQETQYF.